These 22 T cell receptor beta chains were sequenced from one sample in a study of cytomegalovirus exposure and HLA in healthy donors. PCR involved 60 Vbeta and 13 Jbeta primers. The method was immunoSEQ multiplex PCR; TCRdb's version includes in-frame clones alone and lacks a portion of them. The top ten clones hold approximately 4.5% of a sample with about 160,000 clones, 70% to 80% of them seen once. Sequencing was carried out using PBMCs. The receptor set was obtained from a middle-aged man in good health and CMV-seronegative.

This sequence joins TRBV19 and TRBJ1-4; a weak D match, TRBD1 (6 bases). V lost 6 bases to trimming and J lost 2 bases, with 10 bases between them. CDR3 length: 14 residues. Per germline, CDR1 LNHDA and CDR2 SQIVND (reference sequence). The CDR3 DNA is TGTGCCAGTAGACAGGGTCCGACTAATGAAAAACTGTTTTTT. Amino acid sequence: CASRQGPTNEKLFF.

The chain recombines TRBV12-1 with TRBJ2-3; the tabulated D call, TRBD2, remains unverified against the DNA. TRBV12-1 is deemed a pseudogene. The CDR3 extends over 18 amino acids. The CDR3 spells CASSLGGLAGEITDTQYF. The CDR3, as DNA: TGTGCCAGCAGCTTAGGAGGACTAGCGGGGGAAATCACAGATACGCAGTATTTT.

The chain is built from TRBV18 and TRBJ2-7; possibly TRBD1 for D (5 bases). Germline loops: CDR1 KGHSH, CDR2 LQKENI. This CDR3 is 12 amino acids long. V shed 6 bases and J shed 6 bases, with 12 bases lying between them. CDR3 coding DNA: TGTGCCAGCTCGCCCCCTGGGGCCGAGCAGTACTTC. Its translation: CASSPPGAEQYF.

The V and J genes are TRBV15 and TRBJ1-5, with D possibly TRBD1 on 5 matching bases. Germline assignment: CDR1 LNHNV and CDR2 YYDKDF (reference sequence). Trimming stripped 0 bases from V and 4 bases from J, with 10 bases between. This CDR3 has 15 amino acids. DNA for the CDR3: TGTGCCACCAGCAGAGATGGGGGGGTTAATCAGCCCCAGCATTTT. Translating it yields CATSRDGGVNQPQHF.

This chain links TRBV7-3 with TRBJ2-7; D possibly corresponds to TRBD2 (5 bases). Germline V CDR1 and CDR2: SGHTA, FQGTGA. The CDR3 has 13 residues. V lost 4 bases to trimming and J lost 1 base, with 8 bases between them. The CDR3 sequence is CASSYGESYEQYF. CDR3 in DNA: TGTGCCAGCAGCTACGGGGAATCCTACGAGCAGTACTTC.

This chain uses TRBV10-3 with TRBJ2-5, with D perhaps TRBD2 (5 bases). The CDR3 has 13 residues. Trimming stripped 4 bases from V and 2 bases from J, with 8 bases between. CDR1 is ENHRY and CDR2 is SYGVKD in the germline V gene. As DNA, the CDR3 is TGTGCCATCAGTGGAGGGAGTCAAGAGACCCAGTACTTC. Amino acids: CAISGGSQETQYF.

The V and J genes are TRBV5-3 and TRBJ2-5, with 12 bases that match TRBD2. TRBV5-3 is given ORF status, its function remaining uncertain. This CDR3 region has 17 residues. J gave up 2 bases and V 0 bases, and 5 bases lay outside the gene matches. CDR3 sequence reads: CARSLETSGGQQETQYF. The CDR3 DNA reads TGTGCCAGAAGCTTGGAGACTAGCGGGGGCCAGCAAGAGACCCAGTACTTC.

The chain combines TRBV2 with TRBJ1-2; D is ambiguous. This CDR3 comprises 12 residues. V was cut by 3 bases and J by 7 bases, with 9 bases left in between. Germline CDR1 is SNHLY and CDR2 is FYNNEI. The CDR3 sequence is CASSERFLGYTF. CDR3 DNA sequence: TGTGCCAGCAGTGAGCGATTTCTTGGCTACACCTTC.

The chain has TRBV2 and TRBJ2-3; D perhaps matches TRBD2 (6 bases). CDR1 and CDR2 from the germline V gene are SNHLY and FYNNEI. This CDR3 comprises 14 residues. Trimming took off 7 bases at V and 7 bases at J, with 18 bases between the two ends. For the CDR3, the DNA is TGTGCCAGCAAGGTGGGGCCTAGCGCGAATACGCAGTATTTT. Encoded protein: CASKVGPSANTQYF. Together with reference TRBV2 and TRBJ2-3, the CDR3 gives the full variable domain: EPEVTQTPSHQVTQMGQEVILRCVPISNHLYFYWYRQILGQKVEFLVSFYNNEISEKSEIFDDQFSVERPDGSNFTLKIRSTKLEDSAMYFCASKVGPSANTQYFGPGTRLTVL.

This chain joins TRBV30 and TRBJ1-6; possibly TRBD1 for D (6 bases). Trimming removed 3 bases from V and 7 bases from J, with 13 bases in between. The CDR3 has 14 amino acids. The germline V gene has CDR1 GTSNPN and CDR2 SVGIG (reference sequence). CDR3 in DNA: TGTGCCTGGAGGGGGGCTAGGCGGAATTCACCCCTCCACTTT. Translating gives CAWRGARRNSPLHF.

The genes are TRBV4-1 and TRBJ1-5; D may be TRBD1 (5 bases). Germline V lookup: CDR1 MGHRA, CDR2 YSYEKL. V was clipped by 2 bases and J by 4 bases, with 12 bases between them. The CDR3 is 15 residues long. The chain's CDR3 is CASSQLGGVNQPQHF. The DNA of the CDR3 is TGCGCCAGCAGCCAACTCGGAGGGGTAAATCAGCCCCAGCATTTT.

The chain has TRBV5-6 and TRBJ1-2; 9 nucleotides match TRBD1. V shed 0 bases and J 4 bases; nucleotides not matched to a gene: 10. The CDR3 runs to 17 residues. Germline lookup yields CDR1 SGHDT and CDR2 YYEEEE. The CDR3 DNA reads TGTGCCAGCAGCTTGGACCGAACAGGGGGCGTGGGCTATGGCTACACCTTC. This translates into CASSLDRTGGVGYGYTF.

The V and J genes are TRBV29-1 and TRBJ2-7; 11 bases match TRBD1. After removal of 6 bases from V and 5 bases from J, the junction contained 12 bases not matched to a gene. Germline lookup yields CDR1 SQVTM and CDR2 ANQGSEA. The CDR3 spans 15 residues. CDR3 loop: CSVISPGQGANEQYF. The CDR3 bases are TGCAGCGTAATTTCTCCCGGACAGGGGGCCAACGAGCAGTACTTC.

J is TRBJ2-2 and V is TRBV7-2; TRBD2 agrees at 16 bases. The CDR3 length is 18 residues. Looked up from germline, CDR1 is SGHTA and CDR2 is FQGNSA. V lost 5 bases and J lost 5; bases outside the gene matches: 8. The CDR3 region is CASSPAGLAGGRTGELFF. The DNA of the CDR3 is TGTGCCAGCAGCCCGGCGGGACTAGCGGGGGGGAGAACCGGGGAGCTGTTTTTT.

The chain uses TRBV6-4 and TRBJ2-6; 7 nucleotides align to TRBD1. Germline V gene sequence: CDR1 MRHNA, CDR2 SNTAGT. This CDR3 contains 19 residues. The V and J ends lost 2 bases and 0 bases, in that order; junction bases with no gene match: 10. CDR3 sequence (DNA): TGTGCCAGCAGTGACAGAGCTACAGGGGTAGGCTCTGGGGCCAACGTCCTGACTTTC. Translating gives CASSDRATGVGSGANVLTF.

Turning to this clone: At one end the junction does not follow the germline gene, possibly because of a read error. The V and J genes are TRBV5-1 and TRBJ2-7; D possibly corresponds to TRBD1 (6 bases). This CDR3 has 14 residues. CDR1 SGHRS and CDR2 YFSETQ come from the germline V gene. The CDR3 DNA reads as TGCGCCAGCAGCCAAACAGGGATGTTGAGCGATGACTTATTC. Protein sequence: CASSQTGMLSDDLF.

The chain carries TRBV5-5 and TRBJ2-1; possible D gene TRBD2, 6 bases. The CDR3 extends over 15 amino acids. Germline V gene sequence: CDR1 SGHKS, CDR2 YYEKEE (reference sequence). Trimming pared 5 bases from V and 0 bases from J, leaving 12 bases between. CDR3 DNA: TGTGCCAGCAGGCGGGGACTGAGCTCCTACAATGAGCAGTTCTTC. Translated, it gives CASRRGLSSYNEQFF.

The CDR3 DNA reads TGTGCCAGCAGCCAACCGGGACTAGCGGGGGGGCCCGGCACAGATACGCAGTATTTT. Translating it yields CASSQPGLAGGPGTDTQYF. The chain has TRBV7-3 and TRBJ2-3; 16 nucleotides agree with TRBD2. CDR3 size: 19 residues. The V gene end was trimmed by 5 bases and the J gene end by 1 base; junction bases not matched to a gene: 9. The germline V gene encodes CDR1 SGHTA and CDR2 FQGTGA.

There are a few counts of this clone. The rearrangement joins TRBV6-1 to TRBJ1-1; 7 nucleotides match TRBD1. Per germline, CDR1 MNHNS and CDR2 SASEGT. This CDR3 is built from 12 residues. V shed 4 bases, J shed 7 bases, and the junction held 3 bases outside the gene matches. Here the CDR3 DNA reads TGTGCCAGCAGTGCCCGGACAGGTGAAGCTTTCTTT. Translation: CASSARTGEAFF.

The chain links TRBV6-5 to TRBJ1-1; D perhaps matches TRBD1 (6 bases). This CDR3 region has 12 residues. Trimming stripped 9 bases from V and 3 bases from J, with 11 bases between. Germline V gene data show CDR1 as MNHEY and CDR2 as SVGAGI. The CDR3 reads CASIGGYTEAFF. In DNA form, the CDR3 reads TGTGCCAGTATAGGGGGTTACACTGAAGCTTTCTTT.

The V and J genes are TRBV18 and TRBJ2-2, with 8 bases aligning to TRBD2. The trim removed 3 bases at V and 0 bases at J, leaving 3 bases unmatched. Germline CDR1 and CDR2: KGHSH and LQKENI. There are 16 residues in the CDR3. This CDR3 reads CASSPIAGTNTGELFF. CDR3 nucleotides: TGTGCCAGCTCACCGATAGCGGGAACGAACACCGGGGAGCTGTTTTTT.

This rearrangement joins TRBV10-3 to TRBJ2-2; 7 bases match TRBD2. Germline assignment: CDR1 ENHRY and CDR2 SYGVKD. The CDR3 consists of 13 residues. J lost 5 bases, V lost 6 bases, and 3 bases had no gene match. CDR3 DNA sequence: TGTGCCATCAGAGTCGGGGGGACCGGGGAGCTGTTTTTT. Encoded protein: CAIRVGGTGELFF.